A single sample is the source of the 6 T cell receptor beta chains below, sequenced in a study of T cells in pancreatic ductal adenocarcinoma. Data came from immunoSEQ multiplex PCR; TCRdb stores just in-frame clones and leaves some out. This sample has 25,000 to 35,000 clones, with just over 90% found just once. The selected patients with pancreatic ductal adenocarcinoma had surgery but no neoadjuvant therapy. Sample: PBMCs. Receptors were obtained from a human donor with pancreatic ductal adenocarcinoma.

The rearrangement links TRBV5-6 to TRBJ1-1, with 8 bases matching TRBD1. The CDR3 consists of 17 residues. Germline V lookup: CDR1 SGHDT, CDR2 YYEEEE. The J segment lost 0 bases and the V segment lost 2 bases, leaving 9 bases of the junction unmatched. The CDR3 bases are TGTGCCAGCAGCTTAGACAGGGGATATCACATGAACACTGAAGCTTTCTTT. Amino acid sequence: CASSLDRGYHMNTEAFF. Combining the CDR3 with reference TRBV5-6 and TRBJ1-1 gives the whole variable domain DAGVTQSPTHLIKTRGQQVTLRCSPKSGHDTVSWYQQALGQGPQFIFQYYEEEERQRGNFPDRFSGHQFPNYSSELNVNALLLGDSALYLCASSLDRGYHMNTEAFFGQGTRLTVV.

V is TRBV5-5 and J is TRBJ2-7; D unclear. The CDR3 runs to 14 residues. The V end was cut by 8 bases, the J end by 3 bases, with 18 bases between. Germline CDR1 and CDR2: SGHKS and YYEKEE (reference sequence). DNA of the CDR3: TGTGCCAGTACACCCGGGTCGCGAAACTACGAGCAGTACTTC. It yields the protein CASTPGSRNYEQYF.

The chain recombines TRBV2 with TRBJ2-7; 11 nucleotides agree with TRBD2. The CDR3 is 14 residues long. The V and J ends lost 5 bases and 5 bases, in that order; junction bases with no gene match: 5. The germline V gene encodes CDR1 SNHLY and CDR2 FYNNEI. The CDR3 DNA is TGTGCCAGCAGTATACTAGCGGGAGTGGACGAGCAGTACTTC. This codes for CASSILAGVDEQYF.

V is TRBV7-9 and J is TRBJ2-4; D might be TRBD2 (6 bases). The germline V gene has CDR1 SEHNR and CDR2 FQNEAQ (reference sequence). Between the trimmed V and J ends, which lost 5 bases and 0 bases, there was a span of 11 bases. This CDR3 has 15 amino acids. The DNA for the CDR3 is TGTGCCAGCAGCATCCCGGGACTAGCCAAAAACATTCAGTACTTC. Translation: CASSIPGLAKNIQYF.

The chain couples TRBV5-4 to TRBJ2-1; D gene ambiguous. V was cut by 3 bases and J by 6 bases, with 13 bases left in between. The CDR3 is 14 amino acids. Germline V gene sequence: CDR1 SGHNT, CDR2 YYREEE (reference sequence). The CDR3 bases are TGTGCCAGCAGCTCTATTGGACCCGCCAATGAGCAGTTCTTC. Translation: CASSSIGPANEQFF.

V is TRBV7-2 and J is TRBJ1-2; D perhaps matches TRBD1 (5 bases). Trimming pared 5 bases from V and 7 bases from J, leaving 20 bases between. This CDR3 is 15 amino acids long. Germline V gene sequence: CDR1 SGHTA, CDR2 FQGNSA. CDR3 DNA: TGTGCCAGCAGCGTTGACAGACGCCCCACGGGTGGCTACACCTTC. Translation gives CASSVDRRPTGGYTF.